This record covers a single T cell receptor beta chain. Its antigen remains unidentified. A second about 7 to 11 cycle PCR used barcoded and J-beta primers. TCRdb re-called the 5' RACE reads through MiXCR, storing one row per CDR3 protein. This sample has 1.5 million or so distinct CDR3 sequences, with about 40% found just once. The CDR3 loop spans 16 amino acids. The V gene's germline CDR1 is DFQATT and CDR2 SNEGSKA (reference sequence). Trimming pared 3 bases from V and 0 bases from J, leaving 15 bases between. Per sample, at least 5 micrograms of total RNA were extracted. This entry comes from a study of blood T cells in healthy people across ages. Notes on the study in general: TCR beta diversity correlated strongly with naive T cell percentage.

V and J are TRBV20-1 and TRBJ1-3; no reliable D call. Sequencing used blood. The clonotype originates from a woman aged 18 to 35 in good health. CDR3 protein: CSARGADGNSGNTIYF. Written as DNA, the CDR3 is TGCAGTGCTAGGGGAGCGGACGGAAACTCTGGAAACACCATATATTTT.